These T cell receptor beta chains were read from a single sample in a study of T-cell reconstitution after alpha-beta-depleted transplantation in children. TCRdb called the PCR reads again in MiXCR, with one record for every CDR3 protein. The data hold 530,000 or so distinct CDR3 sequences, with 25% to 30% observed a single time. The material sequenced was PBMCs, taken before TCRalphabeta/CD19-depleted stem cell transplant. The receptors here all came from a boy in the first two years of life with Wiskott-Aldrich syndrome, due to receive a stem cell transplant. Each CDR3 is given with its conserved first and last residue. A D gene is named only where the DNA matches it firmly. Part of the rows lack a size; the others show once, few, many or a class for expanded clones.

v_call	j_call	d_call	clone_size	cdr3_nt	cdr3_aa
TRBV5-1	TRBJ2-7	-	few	TGCGCCAGCAGCTTGAAGTTTGAGGGCCCCCACGAGCAGTACTTC	CASSLKFEGPHEQYF
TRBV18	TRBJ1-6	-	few	TGTGCCAGCTCACCTCCGGGACAAGCATATTCACCCCTCCACTTT	CASSPPGQAYSPLHF
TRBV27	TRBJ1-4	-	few	TGTGCCAGCAGTCCACCGGGACGCAGGGAAAAACTGTTTTTT	CASSPPGRREKLFF
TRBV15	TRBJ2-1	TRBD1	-	TGTGCCACCAGCAGAGATATTAGCGGGACAGGGGCGCGGGACTCCTACAATGAGCAGTTCTTC	CATSRDISGTGARDSYNEQFF
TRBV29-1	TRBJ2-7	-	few	TGCAGCGTTGGAGGAGGGGTTGCCGAGCAGTACTTC	CSVGGGVAEQYF
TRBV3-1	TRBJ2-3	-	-	TGTGCCAGCAGCCAAGATGATGGGGAAGCAGATACGCAGTATTTT	CASSQDDGEADTQYF
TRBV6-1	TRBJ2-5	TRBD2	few	TGTGCCAGCAGTGTGATAGCGGGAGGGCCTGAGACCCAGTACTTC	CASSVIAGGPETQYF
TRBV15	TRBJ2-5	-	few	TGTGCCACCAGCAGAAGGTACCAAGAGACCCAGTACTTC	CATSRRYQETQYF
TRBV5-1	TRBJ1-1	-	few	TGCGCCAGCAGTTTCAGAGCTTTGGACACTGAAGCTTTCTTT	CASSFRALDTEAFF
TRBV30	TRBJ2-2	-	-	TGTGCCTGGACCAAACTCCATACTCACACCGGGGAGCTGTTTTTT	CAWTKLHTHTGELFF
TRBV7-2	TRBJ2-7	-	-	TGTGCCAGCAGGTTGATAGGTACCGAGCAGTACTTC	CASRLIGTEQYF
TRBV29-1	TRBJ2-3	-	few	TGCAGCGTTGAATCCCCCGGATCCCCCGGGGTAGATACGCAGTATTTT	CSVESPGSPGVDTQYF
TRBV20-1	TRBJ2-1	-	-	TGCAGTGCTAGAGCAGGGGACATTAGTAACGAGCAGTTCTTC	CSARAGDISNEQFF
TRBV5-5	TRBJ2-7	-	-	TGTGCCAGCAGCTTGAGTTGGCAGATGGTGATCCACGAGCAGTACTTC	CASSLSWQMVIHEQYF
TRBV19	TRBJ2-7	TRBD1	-	TGTGCCAGTACCTTGACAGGGGGAGGCTACGAGCAGTACTTC	CASTLTGGGYEQYF
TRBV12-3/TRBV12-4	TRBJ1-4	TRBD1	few	TGTGCCAGCAGTTTCCGACAGGGTGAAAAACTGTTTTTT	CASSFRQGEKLFF
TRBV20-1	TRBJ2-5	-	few	TGCAGTGCTAGTGATATGGCGGTCCAAGAGACCCAGTACTTC	CSASDMAVQETQYF
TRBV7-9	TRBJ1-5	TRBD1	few	TGTGCCAGCCGGGACAGGGAGGACCAGCCCCAGCATTTT	CASRDREDQPQHF
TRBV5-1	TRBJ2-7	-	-	TGCGCCAGCAGCCCAGGTGGGCTAGTAAGGATCTACGAGCAGTACTTC	CASSPGGLVRIYEQYF
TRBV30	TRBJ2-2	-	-	TGTGCCTGGAGTAACCTAGCGGGGGAGCTGTTTTTT	CAWSNLAGELFF
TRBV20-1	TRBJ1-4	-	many	TGCAGTGCTTCCCCAGGAGGGACGGGGGTTGAAAAACTGTTTTTT	CSASPGGTGVEKLFF
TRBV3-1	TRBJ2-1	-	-	TGTGCCTTCAGTTTACTAGCTCCGAACTACAATGAGCAGTTCTTC	CAFSLLAPNYNEQFF
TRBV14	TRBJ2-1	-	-	TGTGCCAGCAGCCAAGGCCTTTACAATGAGCAGTTCTTC	CASSQGLYNEQFF
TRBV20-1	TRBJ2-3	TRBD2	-	TGCAGTGCGAAAAGTCTATTCGGGAGGGCAGATACGCAGTATTTT	CSAKSLFGRADTQYF
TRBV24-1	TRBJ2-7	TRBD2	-	TGTGCCACCAGTGAACAAAGCGGGAGGTCCTACGAGCAGTACTTC	CATSEQSGRSYEQYF
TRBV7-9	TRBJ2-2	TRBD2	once	TGTGCCAGCAGCCTCACTAGCGGGGGATCCACCGGGGAGCTGTTTTTT	CASSLTSGGSTGELFF
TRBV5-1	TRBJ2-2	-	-	TGCGCCAGCAGCTTGGAACCGGTCACCGGGGAGCTGTTTTTT	CASSLEPVTGELFF
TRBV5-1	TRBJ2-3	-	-	TGCGCCAGCAGCTTGGAGCAGGGGAGGCAGTATTTT	CASSLEQGRQYF
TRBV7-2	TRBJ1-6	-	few	TGTGCCAGCAGCCCGGAAACAGGCGGATCACCCCTCCACTTT	CASSPETGGSPLHF
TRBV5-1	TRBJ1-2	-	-	TGCGCCAGCAGCTTGGACGGGTTTGGCTACACCTTC	CASSLDGFGYTF
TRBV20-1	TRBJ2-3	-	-	TGCAGTGCTAGAGAGCCGGATACGCAGTATTTT	CSAREPDTQYF
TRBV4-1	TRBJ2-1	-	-	TGCGCCAGCAGCCAATTAGCGTTCTACAATGAGCAGTTCTTC	CASSQLAFYNEQFF
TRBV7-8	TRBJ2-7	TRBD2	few	TGTGCCAGCAGCTTAGTGTTTGAACTAGCGGGAAGATCCTTCTACGAGCAGTACTTC	CASSLVFELAGRSFYEQYF
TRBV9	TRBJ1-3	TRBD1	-	TGTGCCAGCAGCTTCACGACAGGGACTACTGGAAACACCATATATTTT	CASSFTTGTTGNTIYF
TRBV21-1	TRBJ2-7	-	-	TGTGCCAGCACGTATAAGTGGAGGGGTGTGTCCTACGAGCAGTACTTC	CASTYKWRGVSYEQYF
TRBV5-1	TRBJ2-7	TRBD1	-	TGCGCCACTACGGAACAGGGGGCGGGTGAGCAGTACTTC	CATTEQGAGEQYF
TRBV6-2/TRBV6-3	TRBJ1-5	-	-	TGTGCCAGCAGTCGCGTAGGACGGCCCTTCAATCAGCCCCAGCATTTT	CASSRVGRPFNQPQHF
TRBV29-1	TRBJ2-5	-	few	TGCAGTGTTGCCCGTGAGACCCAGTACTTC	CSVARETQYF
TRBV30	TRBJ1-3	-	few	TGTGCCTGGTCCCGGACAGTCGCAAACACCATATATTTT	CAWSRTVANTIYF
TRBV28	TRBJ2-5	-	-	TGTGCCAGCAGTTCATCCGCCCAAGAGACCCAGTACTTC	CASSSSAQETQYF
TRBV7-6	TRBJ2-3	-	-	TGTGCCAGCAGCTTAGCGGCTAGGGGAGGCACAGATACGCAGTATTTT	CASSLAARGGTDTQYF
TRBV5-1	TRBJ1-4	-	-	TGCGCCAGCAGCCCGGAGAGCGTGGGTGAAAAACTGTTTTTT	CASSPESVGEKLFF